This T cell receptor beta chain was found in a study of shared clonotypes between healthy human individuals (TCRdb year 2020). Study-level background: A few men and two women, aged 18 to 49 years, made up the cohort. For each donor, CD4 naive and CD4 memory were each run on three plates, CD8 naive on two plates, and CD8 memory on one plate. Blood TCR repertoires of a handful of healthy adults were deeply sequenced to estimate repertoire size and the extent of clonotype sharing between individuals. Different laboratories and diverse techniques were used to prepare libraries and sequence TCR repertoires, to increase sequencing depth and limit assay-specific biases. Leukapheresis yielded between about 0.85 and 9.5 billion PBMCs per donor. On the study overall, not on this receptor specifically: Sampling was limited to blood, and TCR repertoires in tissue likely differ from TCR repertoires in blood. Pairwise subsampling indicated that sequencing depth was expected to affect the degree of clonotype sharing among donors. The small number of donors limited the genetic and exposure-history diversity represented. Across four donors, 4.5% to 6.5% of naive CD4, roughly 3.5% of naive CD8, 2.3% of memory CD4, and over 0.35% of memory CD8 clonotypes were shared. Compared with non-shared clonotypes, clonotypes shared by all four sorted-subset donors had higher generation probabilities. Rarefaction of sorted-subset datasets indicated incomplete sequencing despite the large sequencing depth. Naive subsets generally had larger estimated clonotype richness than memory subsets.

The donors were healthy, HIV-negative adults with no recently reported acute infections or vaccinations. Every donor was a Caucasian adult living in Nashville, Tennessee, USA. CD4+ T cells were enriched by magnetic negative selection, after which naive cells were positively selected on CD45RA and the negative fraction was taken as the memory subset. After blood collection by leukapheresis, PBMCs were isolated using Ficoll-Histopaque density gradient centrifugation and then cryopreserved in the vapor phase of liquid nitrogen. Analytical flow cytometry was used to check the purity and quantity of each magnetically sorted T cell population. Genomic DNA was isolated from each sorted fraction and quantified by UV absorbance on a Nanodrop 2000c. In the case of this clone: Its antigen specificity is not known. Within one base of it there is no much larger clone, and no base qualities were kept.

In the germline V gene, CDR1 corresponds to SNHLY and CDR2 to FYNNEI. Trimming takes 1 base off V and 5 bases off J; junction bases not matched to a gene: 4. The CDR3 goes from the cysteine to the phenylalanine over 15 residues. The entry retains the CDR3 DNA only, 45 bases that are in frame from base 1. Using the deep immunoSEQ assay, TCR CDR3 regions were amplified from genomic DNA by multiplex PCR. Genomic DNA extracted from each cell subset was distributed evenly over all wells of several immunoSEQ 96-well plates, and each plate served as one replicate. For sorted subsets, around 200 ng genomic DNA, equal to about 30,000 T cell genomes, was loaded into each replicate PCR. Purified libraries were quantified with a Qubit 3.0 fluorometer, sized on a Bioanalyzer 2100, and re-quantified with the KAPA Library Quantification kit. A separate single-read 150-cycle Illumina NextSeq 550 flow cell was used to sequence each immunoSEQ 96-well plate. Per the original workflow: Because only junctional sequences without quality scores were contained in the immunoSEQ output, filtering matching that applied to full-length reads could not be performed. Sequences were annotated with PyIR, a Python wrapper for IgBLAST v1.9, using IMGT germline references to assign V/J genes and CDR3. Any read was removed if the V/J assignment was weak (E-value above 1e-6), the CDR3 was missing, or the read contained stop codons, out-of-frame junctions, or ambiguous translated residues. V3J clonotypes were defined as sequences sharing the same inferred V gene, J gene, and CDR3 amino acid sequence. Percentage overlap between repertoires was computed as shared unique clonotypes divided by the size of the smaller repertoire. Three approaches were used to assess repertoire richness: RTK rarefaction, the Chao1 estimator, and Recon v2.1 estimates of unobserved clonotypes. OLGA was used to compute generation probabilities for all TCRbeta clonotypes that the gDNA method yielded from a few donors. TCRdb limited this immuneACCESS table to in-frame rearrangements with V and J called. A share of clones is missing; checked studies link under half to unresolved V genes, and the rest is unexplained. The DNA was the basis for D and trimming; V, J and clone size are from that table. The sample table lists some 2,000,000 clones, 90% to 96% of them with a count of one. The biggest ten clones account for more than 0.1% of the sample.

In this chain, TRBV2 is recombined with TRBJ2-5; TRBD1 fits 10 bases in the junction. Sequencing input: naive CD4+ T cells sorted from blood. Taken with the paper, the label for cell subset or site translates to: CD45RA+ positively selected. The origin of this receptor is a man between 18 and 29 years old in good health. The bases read TGTGCCAGCAGTGAAGTGGGACAGGGGTACGAGACCCAGTACTTC. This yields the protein CASSEVGQGYETQYF.